Each of the 25 T cell receptor beta chains below was sequenced from the same sample in a study of blood T cell repertoires in COVID-19. TCRdb's copy holds only in-frame clones and misses some; the assay was immunoSEQ multiplex PCR. Of roughly 200,000 clones listed, roughly 90% are singletons. What was sequenced was peripheral blood. The receptors come from a woman in her thirties or forties who had recovered from COVID-19.

Only a few counts were recorded for this clone. The CDR3 loop reads CASSTTGGGETQYF. Written as DNA, the CDR3 is TGCGCCAGCAGCACTACAGGGGGAGGAGAGACCCAGTACTTC. The chain has TRBV5-1 and TRBJ2-5; 8 bases line up with TRBD1. With V trimmed by 4 bases and J by 4 bases, 6 bases remained unmatched. In germline, CDR1 is SGHRS, CDR2 YFSETQ. This CDR3 has 14 amino acids. Full variable domain (missing parts from reference TRBV5-1 and TRBJ2-5): KAGVTQTPRYLIKTRGQQVTLSCSPISGHRSVSWYQQTPGQGLQFLFEYFSETQRNKGNFPGRFSGRQFSNSRSEMNVSTLELGDSALYLCASSTTGGGETQYFGPGTRLLVL.

The J gene is TRBJ1-3, the V gene TRBV5-1; 7 nucleotides match TRBD1. Trimming removed 7 bases from V and 0 bases from J; junction bases left unmatched: 16. The length of the CDR3 is 18 residues. The V gene's germline CDR1 is SGHRS and CDR2 YFSETQ. CDR3 in DNA: TGCGCCAGCTCTCTAAGGGCCGGGACAGCCAACTCTGGAAACACCATATATTTT. Protein: CASSLRAGTANSGNTIYF.

The rearrangement links TRBV3-1 (or the pseudogene TRBV3-2) to TRBJ2-2, with D hard to call. V was clipped by 5 bases and J by 5 bases, with 9 bases between them. The germline CDR1 and CDR2 sequences are LGHDT and YNNKEL (reference sequence). The CDR3 spans 13 residues. The CDR3 DNA reads as TGTGCCAGCAGCGTCCTGGAGACCGGGGAGCTGTTTTTT. Translating it yields CASSVLETGELFF.

This clone was seen a handful of times. The chain couples TRBV6-5 to TRBJ1-2, with D hard to call. V lost 0 bases and J lost 8, with 13 bases in between. The CDR3 consists of 14 residues. The germline V gene encodes CDR1 MNHEY and CDR2 SVGAGI. CDR3 sequence (DNA): TGTGCCAGCAGTTACTCGACACCCGCCCGGGGCTACACCTTC. Its translation: CASSYSTPARGYTF.

The rearrangement links TRBV2 to TRBJ1-2, with D perhaps matching TRBD1 (5 bases). Germline-derived CDR1 and CDR2 are SNHLY and FYNNEI. This CDR3 is 16 amino acids long. V shed 3 bases and J shed 0 bases, with 14 bases lying between them. The CDR3 spells CASSDLPGQSNYGYTF. Written as DNA, the CDR3 is TGTGCCAGCAGTGATCTGCCAGGGCAATCTAACTATGGCTACACCTTC.

The chain uses TRBV30 and TRBJ1-4; weak D call: TRBD1 (5 bases). The V end lost 1 base, the J end lost 4 bases, and 16 bases lay between the germline ends. The CDR3 is made up of 16 amino acids. In germline, CDR1 is GTSNPN, CDR2 SVGIG (reference sequence). CDR3 residues: CAWSAPHDSRNEKLFF. As DNA, the CDR3 is TGTGCCTGGAGTGCACCCCACGACAGCCGTAATGAAAAACTGTTTTTT.

The chain joins TRBV15 to TRBJ2-2, with D unresolved. In germline, CDR1 is LNHNV, CDR2 YYDKDF (reference sequence). CDR3 length equals 13 residues. The V gene lost 0 bases and the J gene lost 7 bases, with 6 bases spanning the gap. The CDR3 is CATSRDQNGELFF. The CDR3 coding sequence is TGTGCCACCAGCAGAGATCAAAACGGGGAGCTGTTTTTT.

This clone was seen a handful of times. The V call is TRBV7-2, the J call TRBJ2-1; perhaps TRBD2 as D (5 bases). The CDR3 spans 14 residues. V dropped 4 bases and J dropped 6 bases, with 13 bases sitting between them. CDR1 SGHTA and CDR2 FQGNSA come from the germline V gene. The CDR3 spells CASSSALVSNEQFF. The DNA for the CDR3 is TGTGCCAGCAGCTCGGCACTAGTGAGCAATGAGCAGTTCTTC.

This clone was recorded once. This chain links TRBV5-1 with TRBJ2-3, with D possibly being TRBD1 (6 bases). CDR3 length: 14 residues. Per the germline V gene, CDR1 is SGHRS and CDR2 is YFSETQ. Trimming cost V 0 bases and J 4 bases, with 9 bases left between them. In DNA, the CDR3 is TGCGCCAGCAGCTTGGACAGGGTGGCAGATACGCAGTATTTT. Translated: CASSLDRVADTQYF.

The chain carries TRBV11-2 and TRBJ2-7; 8 nucleotides match TRBD2. Germline loops: CDR1 SGHAT, CDR2 FQNNGV. There are 15 residues in the CDR3. V shed 4 bases and J 3 bases; nucleotides not matched to a gene: 8. CDR3 loop: CASSSEALAGYEQYF. The CDR3 DNA follows: TGTGCCAGCAGCTCAGAGGCGCTAGCGGGCTACGAGCAGTACTTC. The entire variable domain, with the rest obtained from reference TRBV11-2 and TRBJ2-7, is as follows: EAGVAQSPRYKIIEKRQSVAFWCNPISGHATLYWYQQILGQGPKLLIQFQNNGVVDDSQLPKDRFSAERLKGVDSTLKIQPAKLEDSAVYLCASSSEALAGYEQYFGPGTRLTVT.

The chain links TRBV6-5 to TRBJ1-4; 7 nucleotides match TRBD1. From germline, CDR1 is MNHEY and CDR2 SVGAGI. J gave up 11 bases and V 3 bases, and 6 bases lay outside the gene matches. The CDR3 is 13 amino acids. CDR3 nucleotide sequence: TGTGCCAGCAGTTATCTTGACAGGGTCAAACTGTTTTTT. Its protein product is CASSYLDRVKLFF.

This rearrangement joins TRBV7-7 to TRBJ2-5; tentative D call: TRBD2 (5 bases). Trimming cost V 1 base and J 4 bases, with 7 bases left between them. Germline assignment: CDR1 SSHAT and CDR2 FNYEAQ (reference sequence). The length of the CDR3 is 13 residues. In DNA, the CDR3 is TGTGCCAGCAGCTTAGTCGAGGGAGAGACCCAGTACTTC. It specifies CASSLVEGETQYF.

The chain carries TRBV9 and TRBJ1-2, with TRBD1 matching over 7 bases. The germline V gene has CDR1 SGDLS and CDR2 YYNGEE. The CDR3 consists of 15 residues. Trimming cost V 0 bases and J 8 bases; bases outside gene matches: 10. CDR3: CASSVATQGGFGYTF. CDR3 in DNA: TGTGCCAGCAGCGTAGCAACCCAGGGGGGATTCGGCTACACCTTC. Drawing the rest from reference TRBV9 and TRBJ1-2, the complete variable domain is DSGVTQTPKHLITATGQRVTLRCSPRSGDLSVYWYQQSLDQGLQFLIQYYNGEERAKGNILERFSAQQFPDLHSELNLSSLELGDSALYFCASSVATQGGFGYTFGSGTRLTVV.

This clone was counted once. CDR3 sequence (DNA): TGTGCCAGCTCACCATTATCATTAAACGGGGACACCATATATTTT. It is translated as CASSPLSLNGDTIYF. The gene calls are TRBV18 and TRBJ1-3; D gene unclear. The V end was cut by 2 bases, the J end by 8 bases, with 16 bases between. Germline V gene lookup returns CDR1 KGHSH and CDR2 LQKENI. The CDR3 length is 15 residues.

This chain joins TRBV6-1 and TRBJ1-2; weak D call: TRBD1 (6 bases). This CDR3 has 14 residues. V shed 1 base and J shed 4 bases, with 10 bases lying between them. The germline V gene has CDR1 MNHNS and CDR2 SASEGT. The CDR3 bases are TGTGCCAGCAGTGAAGGACAGGAGATCTATGGCTACACCTTC. Amino acids: CASSEGQEIYGYTF.

This chain links TRBV7-3 with TRBJ1-3, with D unresolved. This CDR3 has 15 amino acids. The V and J ends lost 4 bases and 2 bases respectively, with 12 bases between them. The V gene's germline CDR1 is SGHTA and CDR2 FQGTGA. CDR3 in DNA: TGTGCCAGCAGCTCATTTGGGCAACCTGGAAACACCATATATTTT. Amino acids: CASSSFGQPGNTIYF.

V and J are TRBV7-2 and TRBJ2-1, with a tentative D call TRBD2 (6 bases). The V end lost 7 bases, the J end lost 8 bases, and 18 bases lay between the germline ends. The germline V gene encodes CDR1 SGHTA and CDR2 FQGNSA. CDR3 length equals 14 residues. Here the CDR3 DNA reads TGTGCCAGCACCCCGGGACTTGCAGTGGATGAGCAGTTCTTC. It is translated as CASTPGLAVDEQFF.

This clone was seen once. V and J are TRBV27 and TRBJ2-3, with D tentatively TRBD1 (6 bases). CDR3 length equals 12 residues. V lost 5 bases to trimming and J lost 12 bases, with 15 bases between them. Germline V gene data show CDR1 as MNHEY and CDR2 as SMNVEV (reference sequence). The CDR3 DNA sequence: TGTGCCAGCAGTCATCCAGGGGACCCTCAGTATTTT. Its translation is CASSHPGDPQYF.

The J gene is TRBJ2-1, the V gene TRBV19, with 13 bases fitting TRBD2. V was pared by 6 bases and J by 0 bases, with 8 bases of the junction left unmatched. The CDR3 is made up of 18 amino acids. CDR1 is LNHDA, CDR2 SQIVND, per germline (reference sequence). The CDR3 sequence is CASRGPRTSGSSYNEQFF. The DNA of the CDR3 is TGTGCCAGTAGAGGTCCAAGGACTAGCGGGAGCTCCTACAATGAGCAGTTCTTC.

The chain combines TRBV27 with TRBJ2-7, with D hard to call. The ends were cut back, 1 base at V and 0 bases at J, with 13 bases in the middle. The CDR3 spans 16 residues. CDR1 is MNHEY and CDR2 is SMNVEV in the germline V gene (reference sequence). The CDR3 coding sequence is TGTGCCAGCAGTTTATATGCAGGCGTTACCTCCTACGAGCAGTACTTC. Translating it yields CASSLYAGVTSYEQYF.

The chain recombines TRBV11-2 with TRBJ1-5, with D unresolved. Between the trimmed V and J ends, which lost 4 bases and 0 bases, there was a span of 10 bases. Germline lookup yields CDR1 SGHAT and CDR2 FQNNGV. CDR3 length: 15 residues. The DNA of the CDR3 is TGTGCCAGCAGCTCTAGCGGATATAGCAATCAGCCCCAGCATTTT. As protein: CASSSSGYSNQPQHF.

This CDR3 reads CAWSVSPYGYTF. The CDR3 bases are TGTGCCTGGAGTGTATCCCCTTATGGCTACACCTTC. The chain is built from TRBV30 and TRBJ1-2; D unclear. CDR3 length: 12 amino acids. V shed 0 bases and J shed 5 bases, with 7 bases lying between them. CDR1 and CDR2 from the germline V gene are GTSNPN and SVGIG (reference sequence).

The chain employs TRBV5-4 and TRBJ2-7, with D perhaps matching TRBD2 (5 bases). Germline loops: CDR1 SGHNT, CDR2 YYREEE (reference sequence). This CDR3 has 13 amino acids. The V and J ends lost 0 bases and 4 bases respectively, with 8 bases between them. The CDR3 is CASSLGGGYEQYF. CDR3 DNA: TGTGCCAGCAGCTTGGGAGGAGGTTACGAGCAGTACTTC.

This chain links TRBV5-1 with TRBJ2-2; D is uncertain. V dropped 5 bases and J dropped 2 bases, with 10 bases sitting between them. CDR3 size: 14 residues. From germline, CDR1 is SGHRS and CDR2 YFSETQ. The chain's CDR3 is CASSADPNTGELFF. CDR3 coding DNA: TGCGCCAGCAGTGCGGATCCCAACACCGGGGAGCTGTTTTTT.

This sequence joins TRBV3-1 (or the pseudogene TRBV3-2) and TRBJ2-5, with D perhaps TRBD2 (5 bases). CDR3 length: 17 residues. In germline, CDR1 is LGHDT, CDR2 YNNKEL (reference sequence). V dropped 2 bases and J dropped 0 bases, with 16 bases sitting between them. CDR3 loop: CASSQWRNAPYQETQYF. The CDR3 DNA is TGTGCCAGCAGCCAATGGAGGAACGCCCCGTACCAAGAGACCCAGTACTTC.